These 26 T cell receptor beta chains were all obtained from the same sample, sequenced in a study of graft-versus-host responses after intestinal transplantation. The method was immunoSEQ multiplex PCR; TCRdb's version includes in-frame clones alone and lacks a portion of them. Seen here are 40,000 or so clones, around nine tenths observed once, and the top ten hold approximately 7.1%. Sequencing used PBMCs, obtained just under 270 days after transplant. The receptor set was obtained from a human patient who received an intestinal transplant, so some T cells may come from the graft donor.

The chain uses TRBV4-1 and TRBJ2-6; D call uncertain. The germline CDR1 and CDR2 sequences are MGHRA and YSYEKL. The CDR3 length is 18 residues. V shed 4 bases and J shed 5 bases, with 21 bases lying between them. The CDR3 reads CASSLRGEPQSRANVLTF. In nucleotides, the CDR3 is TGCGCCAGCAGCCTGCGAGGCGAACCACAAAGTCGGGCCAACGTCCTGACTTTC.

J is TRBJ1-1 and V is TRBV7-9; 7 nucleotides match TRBD1. Germline V gene lookup returns CDR1 SEHNR and CDR2 FQNEAQ (reference sequence). This CDR3 spans 13 amino acids. V lost 5 bases to trimming and J lost 7 bases; unmatched junction nucleotides: 7. CDR3 in amino acids: CASSVQGVSEAFF. The CDR3 nucleotides are TGTGCCAGCAGCGTTCAGGGGGTGAGTGAAGCTTTCTTT. Full variable domain (rest looked up from reference TRBV7-9 and TRBJ1-1): DTGVSQNPRHKITKRGQNVTFRCDPISEHNRLYWYRQTLGQGPEFLTYFQNEAQLEKSRLLSDRFSAERPKGSFSTLEIQRTEQGDSAMYLCASSVQGVSEAFFGQGTRLTVV.

The V call is TRBV11-2, the J call TRBJ2-7; 9 nucleotides agree with TRBD1. This CDR3 comprises 14 residues. Germline V lookup: CDR1 SGHAT, CDR2 FQNNGV. The trim removed 7 bases at V and 3 bases at J, leaving 7 bases unmatched. The CDR3 region has the DNA TGTGCCAGCACCTCCGGGACAGGGTTCTACGAGCAGTACTTC. This translates into CASTSGTGFYEQYF. Combining the CDR3 with reference TRBV11-2 and TRBJ2-7 gives the whole variable domain EAGVAQSPRYKIIEKRQSVAFWCNPISGHATLYWYQQILGQGPKLLIQFQNNGVVDDSQLPKDRFSAERLKGVDSTLKIQPAKLEDSAVYLCASTSGTGFYEQYFGPGTRLTVT.

The chain joins TRBV6-5 to TRBJ2-2, with 10 bases fitting TRBD2. V gave up 8 bases and J gave up 6 bases; unmatched junction bases: 9. Germline V gene data show CDR1 as MNHEY and CDR2 as SVGAGI. The CDR3 has 15 amino acids. The CDR3 sequence: CASSSGGAGSGELFF. In DNA form, the CDR3 reads TGTGCCAGCTCCAGCGGGGGGGCCGGGTCCGGGGAGCTGTTTTTT.

V usage is TRBV5-1 and J usage is TRBJ2-3, with 10 bases fitting TRBD1. Germline CDR1 reads SGHRS; CDR2 reads YFSETQ. Losses at the gene ends were 4 bases for V and 6 bases for J; bases not matched to a gene: 17. The CDR3 consists of 18 residues. The CDR3 here is CASSRGQGIVVSGDTQYF. The CDR3 DNA reads TGCGCCAGCAGCCGGGGACAGGGGATAGTCGTATCGGGGGATACGCAGTATTTT. The whole variable domain, remainder taken from reference TRBV5-1 and TRBJ2-3, is KAGVTQTPRYLIKTRGQQVTLSCSPISGHRSVSWYQQTPGQGLQFLFEYFSETQRNKGNFPGRFSGRQFSNSRSEMNVSTLELGDSALYLCASSRGQGIVVSGDTQYFGPGTRLTVL.

CDR3 region: CASSIGTSHSSYEQYF. The CDR3 DNA reads TGTGCCAGCAGCATAGGGACTAGTCATAGCTCCTACGAGCAGTACTTC. This chain connects TRBV7-8 to TRBJ2-5; 8 bases match TRBD2. With the DNA end fitting TRBJ2-7 better, the J assignment may be wrong. The V gene's germline CDR1 is SGHVS and CDR2 FQNEAQ. This CDR3 is built from 16 residues.

This chain joins TRBV5-1 and TRBJ2-1, with 10 positions matching TRBD2. The V gene's germline CDR1 is SGHRS and CDR2 YFSETQ. The CDR3 spans 17 residues. The V gene end was trimmed by 4 bases and the J gene end by 0 bases; junction bases not matched to a gene: 7. CDR3 protein: CASSPSGGQSSYNEQFF. The CDR3 nucleotides are TGCGCCAGCAGCCCTAGCGGGGGTCAGAGCTCCTACAATGAGCAGTTCTTC.

This rearrangement joins TRBV7-9 to TRBJ1-1, with D maybe TRBD1 (5 bases). Per the germline V gene, CDR1 is SEHNR and CDR2 is FQNEAQ (reference sequence). The V end was cut by 5 bases, the J end by 3 bases, with 10 bases between. The CDR3 consists of 13 residues. The CDR3 sequence is CASSPQTDTEAFF. The CDR3 nucleotides are TGTGCCAGCAGCCCTCAGACAGACACTGAAGCTTTCTTT.

This clone showed up just a few times. V usage is TRBV5-1 and J usage is TRBJ2-2, with D perhaps assigned TRBD1 or TRBD2 (6 bases each). The ends were cut back, 0 bases at V and 5 bases at J, with 8 bases in the middle. The CDR3 length is 14 residues. The germline V gene encodes CDR1 SGHRS and CDR2 YFSETQ. CDR3 DNA sequence: TGCGCCAGCAGCTTGGAGGGGGGTACCGGGGAGCTGTTTTTT. Translated: CASSLEGGTGELFF.

A single count supports this clone. The genes are TRBV25-1 and TRBJ1-3, with a tentative D call TRBD1 (6 bases). CDR1 and CDR2 (germline): MGHDK, SYGVNS. V was cut by 5 bases and J by 4 bases, with 15 bases left in between. CDR3 size: 15 residues. The CDR3, as DNA: TGTGCCAGCAGTCCTACCACAGGGTACGGAAACACCATATATTTT. This translates into CASSPTTGYGNTIYF.

This clone was recorded only once. The chain is built from TRBV10-2 and TRBJ2-7; 10 bases align to TRBD2. CDR3 length equals 15 residues. Germline V gene sequence: CDR1 WSHSY, CDR2 SAAADI. J gave up 3 bases and V 4 bases, and 6 bases lay outside the gene matches. CDR3 sequence: CASSAGSGGHYEQYF. CDR3 DNA sequence: TGCGCCAGCAGTGCGGGTAGCGGGGGGCACTACGAGCAGTACTTC.

This clone has a single count. The chain's CDR3 is CARNRGLLHYGYTF. In nucleotides, the CDR3 is TGTGCCCGGAACAGGGGGCTGCTTCACTATGGCTACACCTTC. The rearrangement links TRBV5-3 to TRBJ1-2, with TRBD1 matching 9 bases. TRBV5-3 is treated as an ORF (open reading frame) with a function not yet certain. CDR3 length: 14 residues. The J segment lost 3 bases and the V segment lost 10 bases, leaving 10 bases of the junction unmatched.

As to this clone: Within the sample, other DNA sequences also encode this same CDR3. This chain links TRBV9 with TRBJ1-2; 8 nucleotides agree with TRBD1. From germline, CDR1 is SGDLS and CDR2 YYNGEE. This CDR3 comprises 17 residues. The V segment lost 4 bases and the J segment 1 base; nucleotides outside the gene matches: 12. The CDR3 bases are TGTGCCAGCAGCCTCTCAGGGGGCCAACAGGATAACTATGGCTACACCTTC. It is translated as CASSLSGGQQDNYGYTF.

The chain uses TRBV5-4 and TRBJ2-4; TRBD2 is a possible D gene (5 bases). The CDR3 totals 15 residues. Trimming removed 0 bases from V and 0 bases from J, with 7 bases in between. The V gene's germline CDR1 is SGHNT and CDR2 YYREEE (reference sequence). The CDR3 DNA follows: TGTGCCAGCAGCTTGGGCGGGCTAGCCAAAAACATTCAGTACTTC. Its translation is CASSLGGLAKNIQYF.

V usage is TRBV19 and J usage is TRBJ1-4, with D tentatively TRBD1 (6 bases). V was trimmed by 1 base and J by 6 bases, leaving 9 bases between them. The germline gives CDR1 LNHDA, CDR2 SQIVND (reference sequence). CDR3 length: 14 amino acids. CDR3 amino acids: CASSIGTADEKLFF. As DNA, the CDR3 is TGTGCCAGTAGTATAGGGACAGCCGATGAAAAACTGTTTTTT.

The CDR3 coding sequence is TGCGCCAGCAGGACTACCGGGACTAGCGGGGGGGCGGCGTTCTTC. As protein: CASRTTGTSGGAAFF. V gene TRBV5-1 combines with J gene TRBJ2-1; 16 bases map to TRBD2. V lost 5 bases to trimming and J lost 15 bases; unmatched junction nucleotides: 11. The germline CDR1 and CDR2 sequences are SGHRS and YFSETQ. The CDR3 runs to 15 residues.

As to this clone: A junction end diverges from the germline sequence, so it may reflect a read error. The chain uses TRBV13 and TRBJ2-5; 7 nucleotides agree with TRBD2. Germline V gene data show CDR1 as PRHDT and CDR2 as FYEKMQ (reference sequence). This CDR3 region has 15 residues. The chain's CDR3 is CASSLGGTMQEAQYF. In DNA form, the CDR3 reads TGTGCCAGCAGCTTAGGTGGGACTATGCAAGAGGCCCAGTACTTC.

This clone was seen a handful of times. The chain joins TRBV7-9 to TRBJ2-1; tentatively, D is TRBD1 (6 bases). The V gene's germline CDR1 is SEHNR and CDR2 FQNEAQ (reference sequence). The V end lost 4 bases, the J end lost 4 bases, and 8 bases lay between the germline ends. The CDR3 extends over 13 amino acids. In nucleotides, the CDR3 is TGTGCCAGCAGCTCGGACAGATACAATGAGCAGTTCTTC. Protein: CASSSDRYNEQFF.

This clone was counted only a few times. The rearrangement uses TRBV11-2 and TRBJ2-3; 11 nucleotides agree with TRBD2. Germline CDR1 is SGHAT and CDR2 is FQNNGV. The ends lost 1 base at V and 2 bases at J; junction bases unmatched: 2. The CDR3 spans 16 residues. CDR3 region: CASSLGLAGTTDTQYF. CDR3 nucleotide sequence: TGTGCCAGCAGCTTAGGACTAGCGGGGACCACAGATACGCAGTATTTT.

The chain has TRBV15 and TRBJ1-2; 8 bases are shared with TRBD1. Germline CDR1 LNHNV, CDR2 YYDKDF (reference sequence). CDR3 size: 18 residues. J gave up 4 bases and V 0 bases, and 13 bases lay outside the gene matches. The CDR3: CATSRDLAGTGVLYGYTF. The CDR3 bases are TGTGCCACCAGCAGAGATCTAGCCGGGACAGGAGTTCTCTATGGCTACACCTTC. Combining the CDR3 with reference TRBV15 and TRBJ1-2 gives the whole variable domain DAMVIQNPRYQVTQFGKPVTLSCSQTLNHNVMYWYQQKSSQAPKLLFHYYDKDFNNEADTPDNFQSRRPNTSFCFLDIRSPGLGDTAMYLCATSRDLAGTGVLYGYTFGSGTRLTVV.

The CDR3: CASSERGETQYF. The DNA for the CDR3 is TGTGCCAGCAGTGAACGAGGAGAGACCCAGTACTTC. This sequence joins TRBV2 and TRBJ2-5; D remains unclear. The germline gives CDR1 SNHLY, CDR2 FYNNEI. The CDR3 loop spans 12 amino acids. Trimming cost V 2 bases and J 4 bases, with 5 bases left between them.

V gene TRBV18 combines with J gene TRBJ2-6; D may be TRBD1 (6 bases). Germline V gene lookup returns CDR1 KGHSH and CDR2 LQKENI. The germline V and J ends were trimmed by 6 bases and 2 bases, with 14 bases remaining between them. This CDR3 region has 16 residues. CDR3 DNA: TGTGCCAGCTCTATTACAGGGAATGCTGGGGCCAACGTCCTGACTTTC. Translating gives CASSITGNAGANVLTF.

This clone was counted a few times. The chain employs TRBV27 and TRBJ2-7; 9 bases map to TRBD2. The CDR3 has 11 residues. The ends lost 8 bases at V and 10 bases at J; junction bases unmatched: 6. Germline loops: CDR1 MNHEY, CDR2 SMNVEV (reference sequence). CDR3 sequence: CASSSGDRQYF. The CDR3 region has the DNA TGTGCCAGCTCTAGCGGGGACCGTCAGTACTTC.

The rearrangement uses TRBV30 and TRBJ1-5; possibly TRBD1 for D (5 bases). The ends were cut back, 1 base at V and 3 bases at J, with 19 bases in the middle. CDR1 GTSNPN and CDR2 SVGIG come from the germline V gene (reference sequence). The CDR3 extends over 17 amino acids. CDR3 in amino acids: CAWSALRGASNNQPQHF. DNA of the CDR3: TGTGCCTGGAGTGCTTTAAGGGGAGCTAGCAACAATCAGCCCCAGCATTTT.

CDR3 DNA sequence: TGTGCCAGCTCACCATCGGACGGGAACACTGAAGCTTTCTTT. Its protein is CASSPSDGNTEAFF. The gene calls are TRBV18 and TRBJ1-1; D remains ambiguous. Germline CDR1 and CDR2: KGHSH and LQKENI. The CDR3 has 14 residues. Trimming took off 2 bases at V and 1 base at J, with 8 bases between the two ends.

This clone was found once. V gene TRBV18 combines with J gene TRBJ1-2, with D uncertain. From germline, CDR1 is KGHSH and CDR2 LQKENI. The CDR3 sequence is 13 residues long. V dropped 5 bases and J dropped 4 bases, with 11 bases sitting between them. The CDR3, as DNA: TGTGCCAGCTCAGCAATGGAGGGCTATGGCTACACCTTC. Translation: CASSAMEGYGYTF.